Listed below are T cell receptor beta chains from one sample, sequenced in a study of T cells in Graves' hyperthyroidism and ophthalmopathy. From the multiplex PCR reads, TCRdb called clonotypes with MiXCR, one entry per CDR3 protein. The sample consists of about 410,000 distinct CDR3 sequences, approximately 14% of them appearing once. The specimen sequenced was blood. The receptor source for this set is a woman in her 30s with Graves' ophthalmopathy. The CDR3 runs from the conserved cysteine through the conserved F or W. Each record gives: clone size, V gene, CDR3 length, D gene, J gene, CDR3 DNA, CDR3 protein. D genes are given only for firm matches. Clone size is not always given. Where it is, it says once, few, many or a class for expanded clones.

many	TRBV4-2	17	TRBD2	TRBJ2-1	TGTGCCAGCAGCCCGGCTAACGAGCGGGGGGCCTACAATGAGCAGTTCTTC	CASSPANERGAYNEQFF
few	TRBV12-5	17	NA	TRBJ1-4	TGTGCTAGTGGTTTGGTTTGGCCGCCAGCAACTAATGAAAAACTGTTTTTT	CASGLVWPPATNEKLFF
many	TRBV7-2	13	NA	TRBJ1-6	TGTGCCAGCAGCCAAACTACGACTTCACCCCTCCACTTT	CASSQTTTSPLHF
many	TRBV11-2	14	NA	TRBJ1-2	TGTGCCAGCAGCTTAGCGGACAGAGACTATGGCTACACCTTC	CASSLADRDYGYTF
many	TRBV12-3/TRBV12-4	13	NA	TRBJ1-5	TGTGCCAGCAGTTTTGATCCGGGACAGCCCCAGCATTTT	CASSFDPGQPQHF
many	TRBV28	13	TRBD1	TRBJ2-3	TGTGCCAGCCGCCCAGGGGGTGGCGATACGCAGTATTTT	CASRPGGGDTQYF
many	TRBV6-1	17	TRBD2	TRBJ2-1	TGTGCCAGCAGTGGGACTAGCGGGGGGAGCTCCTACAATGAGCAGTTCTTC	CASSGTSGGSSYNEQFF
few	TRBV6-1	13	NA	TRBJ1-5	TGTGCCAGCAGTATTTATCGAGGTCAGTCCCAGCATTTT	CASSIYRGQSQHF
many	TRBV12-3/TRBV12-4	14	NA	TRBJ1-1	TGTGCCAGCAGTTATCATCCGGGGACCACTGAAGCTTTCTTT	CASSYHPGTTEAFF
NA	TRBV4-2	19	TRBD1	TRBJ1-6	TGTGCCAGCAGCCAAGCCCAAGCTCCTTCCCGGACAGGTGATTCACCCCTCCACTTT	CASSQAQAPSRTGDSPLHF
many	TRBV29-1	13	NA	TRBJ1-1	TGCAGCGCCGTGTTCGGGATGAACACTGAAGCTTTCTTT	CSAVFGMNTEAFF
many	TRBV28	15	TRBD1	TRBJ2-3	TGTGCCAGCAGTTTCGTGGGACAGGTGCAAAATACGCAGTATTTT	CASSFVGQVQNTQYF
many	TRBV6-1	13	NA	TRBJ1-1	TGTGCCAGCAGACATACGGGGAACACTGAAGCTTTCTTT	CASRHTGNTEAFF
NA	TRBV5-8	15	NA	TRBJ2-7	TGTGCCAGCAGCACAGGAGCGACCCCCGGCAACGAGCAGTACTTC	CASSTGATPGNEQYF
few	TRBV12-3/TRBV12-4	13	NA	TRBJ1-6	TGTGCCAGCAGTCTCTCAGTGGTATCACCCCTCCACTTT	CASSLSVVSPLHF
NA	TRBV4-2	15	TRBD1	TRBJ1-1	TGTGCCAGCAGCCAAGTTACAGGGGTGGGGACTGAAGCTTTCTTT	CASSQVTGVGTEAFF
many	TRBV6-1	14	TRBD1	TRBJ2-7	TGTGCCAGCAGTCCAGGGGGAAATCGCTACGAGCAGTACTTC	CASSPGGNRYEQYF
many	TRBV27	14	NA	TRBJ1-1	TGTGCCAGCAGTTTAATTCGGGGGGACACTGAAGCTTTCTTT	CASSLIRGDTEAFF
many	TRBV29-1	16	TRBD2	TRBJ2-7	TGCAGCGTTGAAGAGGTGCTAGCGGGGGACAGCTACGAGCAGTACTTC	CSVEEVLAGDSYEQYF
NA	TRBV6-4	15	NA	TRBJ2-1	TGTGCCAGCAGTGAAGGGGGCGGGGGACACAATGAGCAGTTCTTC	CASSEGGGGHNEQFF
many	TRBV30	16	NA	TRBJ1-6	TGTGCCTGGACCTCGGCGAGGGGTGCGGCGAATTCACCCCTCCACTTT	CAWTSARGAANSPLHF
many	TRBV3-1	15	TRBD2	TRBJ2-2	TGTGCCAGCACCTCGCGGGGGGGCGATACCGGGGAGCTGTTTTTT	CASTSRGGDTGELFF
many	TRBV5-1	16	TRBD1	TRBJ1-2	TGCGCCAGCAGCTTGGAAACGGGACAGGAAAAGGATGGCTACACCTTC	CASSLETGQEKDGYTF
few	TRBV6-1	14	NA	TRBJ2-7	TGTGCCAGCAGTGAACATTCAGAAGGGAGTGAGCAGTACTTC	CASSEHSEGSEQYF
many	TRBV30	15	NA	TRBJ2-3	TGTGCCTGCACCTACCGACAGAGGGGCACAGATACGCAGTATTTT	CACTYRQRGTDTQYF
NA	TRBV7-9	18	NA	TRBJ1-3	TGTGCCAGCAGCGGGGATTACTATGGACGGGACTCTGGAAACACCATATATTTT	CASSGDYYGRDSGNTIYF
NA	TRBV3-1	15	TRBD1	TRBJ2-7	TGTGCCAGCAGCCCGTCCGGGACAGGAAGATACGAGCAGTACTTC	CASSPSGTGRYEQYF
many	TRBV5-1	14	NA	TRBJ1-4	TGCGCCAGCAGCTTATCTGGCAGGGATGAAAAACTGTTTTTT	CASSLSGRDEKLFF
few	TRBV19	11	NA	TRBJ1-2	TGTGCCAGTAGTAACAACTATGGCTACACCTTC	CASSNNYGYTF
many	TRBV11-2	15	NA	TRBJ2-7	TGTGCCAGCAGCCGAATGGGTGCAGGCTCCTACGAGCAGTACTTC	CASSRMGAGSYEQYF
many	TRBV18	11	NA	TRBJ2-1	TGTGCCAGCTCACCCCGGGACCCCCGTTTCTTC	CASSPRDPRFF
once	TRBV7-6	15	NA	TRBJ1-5	TGTGCCAGCAGCTTTGCTCCCGGGAGGGGGCAGCCCCAGCATTTT	CASSFAPGRGQPQHF
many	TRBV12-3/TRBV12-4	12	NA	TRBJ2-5	TGTGCCAGCAGTTTAGCGCGGGAGACCCAGTACTTC	CASSLARETQYF
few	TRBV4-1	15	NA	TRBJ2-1	TGCGCCAGCAGCCAAGAAGCGTGGTCCTACAATGAGCAGTTCTTC	CASSQEAWSYNEQFF
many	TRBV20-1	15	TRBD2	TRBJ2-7	TGCAGTGCACCTAATCTAGCGGGGGAAAGTTACGAGCAGTACTTC	CSAPNLAGESYEQYF
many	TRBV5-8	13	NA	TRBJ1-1	TGTGCCAGCAGCTTCTTAGGAGGGACTGAAGCTTTCTTT	CASSFLGGTEAFF
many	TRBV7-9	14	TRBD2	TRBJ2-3	TGTGCCAGCAGCTCCACAGCGGGGGGGGATACGCAGTATTTT	CASSSTAGGDTQYF
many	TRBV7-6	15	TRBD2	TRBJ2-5	TGTGCCAGCAGCTTATCTCGGGGGGGCTGGGAGACCCAGTACTTC	CASSLSRGGWETQYF
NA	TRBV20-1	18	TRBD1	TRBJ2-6	TGCAGTGCTAGGAAATGGACAGGGGAAGGCTCTGGGGCCAACGTCCTGACTTTC	CSARKWTGEGSGANVLTF
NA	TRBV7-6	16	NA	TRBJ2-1	TGTGCCGGCAGCTTAGGTCCGGGGAGGTCCTACAATGAGCAGTTCTTC	CAGSLGPGRSYNEQFF
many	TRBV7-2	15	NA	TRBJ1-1	TGTGCCAGCAGCTTATGGGGCGGGTACGCGGATGAAGCTTTCTTT	CASSLWGGYADEAFF
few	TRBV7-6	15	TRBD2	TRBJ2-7	TGTGCCAGCAGCTTAGGGACTAGCGGGGGGTCCGAGCAGTACTTC	CASSLGTSGGSEQYF
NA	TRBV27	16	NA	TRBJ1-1	TGTGCCAGCAGTCCATATCTGAGGGGCGCCCACACTGAAGCTTTCTTT	CASSPYLRGAHTEAFF
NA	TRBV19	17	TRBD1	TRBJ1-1	TGTGCCAGTAGCGTGACTTTCTACAGGGGCTCGAACACTGAAGCTTTCTTT	CASSVTFYRGSNTEAFF
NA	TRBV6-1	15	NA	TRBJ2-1	TGTGCCAGCCACTTACGGGGGGCGCAAGGCAATGAGCAGTTCTTC	CASHLRGAQGNEQFF
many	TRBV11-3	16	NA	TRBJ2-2	TGTGCCAGCAGCTTCTTAGCGGACACGAACACCGGGGAGCTGTTTTTT	CASSFLADTNTGELFF
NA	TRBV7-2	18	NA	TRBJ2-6	TGTGCCAGCAGCCCGGCGGGACAGTCCTACTCTGGGGCCAACGTCCTGACTTTC	CASSPAGQSYSGANVLTF
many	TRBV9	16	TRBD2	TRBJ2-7	TGTGCCAGCAGCGGTTCAGGAGGGCCGGGAGGCCACGAGCAGTACTTC	CASSGSGGPGGHEQYF
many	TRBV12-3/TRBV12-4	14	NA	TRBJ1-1	TGTGCCAGCAGTTTCTGGGGGAGGGGTCGTGAAGCTTTCTTT	CASSFWGRGREAFF
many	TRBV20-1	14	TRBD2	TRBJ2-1	TGCAGTGGGGGCTTGTGGGGGGGAAACAATGAGCAGTTCTTC	CSGGLWGGNNEQFF